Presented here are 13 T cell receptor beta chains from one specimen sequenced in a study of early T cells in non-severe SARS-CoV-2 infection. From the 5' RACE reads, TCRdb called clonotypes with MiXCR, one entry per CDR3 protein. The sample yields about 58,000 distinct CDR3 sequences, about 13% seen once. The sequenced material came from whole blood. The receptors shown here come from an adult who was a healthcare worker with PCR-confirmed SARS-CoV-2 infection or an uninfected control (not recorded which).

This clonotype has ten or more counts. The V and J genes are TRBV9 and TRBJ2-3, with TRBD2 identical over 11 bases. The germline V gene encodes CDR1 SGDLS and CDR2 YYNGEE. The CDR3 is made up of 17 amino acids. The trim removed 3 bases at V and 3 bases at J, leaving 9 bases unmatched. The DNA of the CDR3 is TGTGCCAGCAGCGACCCAGTGACTAGCGGGGTTACAGATACGCAGTATTTT. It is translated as CASSDPVTSGVTDTQYF.

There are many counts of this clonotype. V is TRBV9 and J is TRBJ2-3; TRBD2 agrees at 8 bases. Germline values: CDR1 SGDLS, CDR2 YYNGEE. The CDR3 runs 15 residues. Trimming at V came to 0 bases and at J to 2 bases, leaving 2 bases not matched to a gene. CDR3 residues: CASSVGSGVTDTQYF. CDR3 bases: TGTGCCAGCAGCGTAGGTAGCGGGGTCACAGATACGCAGTATTTT. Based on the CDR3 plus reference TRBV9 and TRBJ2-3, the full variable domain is DSGVTQTPKHLITATGQRVTLRCSPRSGDLSVYWYQQSLDQGLQFLIQYYNGEERAKGNILERFSAQQFPDLHSELNLSSLELGDSALYFCASSVGSGVTDTQYFGPGTRLTVL.

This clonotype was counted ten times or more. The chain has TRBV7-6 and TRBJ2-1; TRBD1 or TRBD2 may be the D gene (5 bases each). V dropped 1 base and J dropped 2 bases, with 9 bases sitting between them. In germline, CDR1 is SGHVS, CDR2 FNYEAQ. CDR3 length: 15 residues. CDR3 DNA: TGTGCCAGCAGCTTAGTGGGGGTCGCCTACAATGAGCAGTTCTTC. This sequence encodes CASSLVGVAYNEQFF.

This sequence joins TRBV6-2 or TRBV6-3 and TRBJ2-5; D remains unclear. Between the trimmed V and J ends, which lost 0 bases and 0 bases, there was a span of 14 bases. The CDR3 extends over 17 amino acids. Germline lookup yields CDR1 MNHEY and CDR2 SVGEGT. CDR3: CASSYSSGYPNQETQYF. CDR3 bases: TGTGCCAGCAGTTACTCGTCCGGCTACCCAAACCAAGAGACCCAGTACTTC.

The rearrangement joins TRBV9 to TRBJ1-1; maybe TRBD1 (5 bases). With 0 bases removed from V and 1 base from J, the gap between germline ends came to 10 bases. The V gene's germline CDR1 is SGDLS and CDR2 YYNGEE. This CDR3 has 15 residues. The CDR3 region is CASSVASRENTEAFF. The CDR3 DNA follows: TGTGCCAGCAGCGTAGCAAGCAGGGAGAACACTGAAGCTTTCTTT.

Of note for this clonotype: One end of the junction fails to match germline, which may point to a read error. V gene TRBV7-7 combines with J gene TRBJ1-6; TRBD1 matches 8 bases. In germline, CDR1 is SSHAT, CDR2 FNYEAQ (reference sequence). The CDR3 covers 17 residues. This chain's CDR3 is CASSLFTSGQANSPLHF. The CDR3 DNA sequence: TGTGCTAGCAGCTTATTCACATCGGGACAGGCAAATTCACCCCTCCACTTT.

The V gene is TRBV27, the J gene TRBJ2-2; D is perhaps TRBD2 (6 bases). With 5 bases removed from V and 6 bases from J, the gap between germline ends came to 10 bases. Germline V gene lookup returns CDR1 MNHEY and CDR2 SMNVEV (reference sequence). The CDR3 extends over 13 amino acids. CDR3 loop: CASSAWRAGELFF. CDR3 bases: TGTGCCAGCAGTGCCTGGAGGGCCGGGGAGCTGTTTTTT.

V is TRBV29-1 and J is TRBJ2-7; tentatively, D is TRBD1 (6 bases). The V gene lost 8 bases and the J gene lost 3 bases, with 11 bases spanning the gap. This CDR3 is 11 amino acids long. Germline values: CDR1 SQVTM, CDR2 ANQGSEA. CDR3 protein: CSPGTNYEQYF. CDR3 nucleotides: TGCAGCCCCGGGACAAACTACGAGCAGTACTTC.

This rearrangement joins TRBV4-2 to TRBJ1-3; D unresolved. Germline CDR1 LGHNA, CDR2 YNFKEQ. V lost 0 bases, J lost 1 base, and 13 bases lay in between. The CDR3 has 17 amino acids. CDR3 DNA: TGTGCCAGCAGCCAAGATCCGCCAACGATGTCTGGAAACACCATATATTTT. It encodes CASSQDPPTMSGNTIYF.

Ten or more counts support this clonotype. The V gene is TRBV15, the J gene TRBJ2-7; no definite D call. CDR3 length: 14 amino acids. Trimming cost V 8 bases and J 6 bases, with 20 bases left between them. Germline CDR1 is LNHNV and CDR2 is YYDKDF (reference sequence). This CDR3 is CATARERGSGEQYF. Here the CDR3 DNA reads TGTGCCACCGCTAGGGAAAGAGGCTCCGGCGAGCAGTACTTC.

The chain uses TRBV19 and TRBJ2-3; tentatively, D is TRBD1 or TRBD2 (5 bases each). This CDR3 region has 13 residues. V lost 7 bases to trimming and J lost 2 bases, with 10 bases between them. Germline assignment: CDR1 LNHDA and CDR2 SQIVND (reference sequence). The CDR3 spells CASNGAFTDTQYF. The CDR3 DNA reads TGTGCCAGTAACGGGGCCTTCACAGATACGCAGTATTTT.

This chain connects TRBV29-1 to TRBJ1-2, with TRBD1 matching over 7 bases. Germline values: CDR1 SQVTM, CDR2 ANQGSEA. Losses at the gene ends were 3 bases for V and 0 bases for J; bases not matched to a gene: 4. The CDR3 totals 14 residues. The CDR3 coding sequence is TGCAGCGTTGACGCAGGGGGACCTAACTATGGCTACACCTTC. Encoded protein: CSVDAGGPNYGYTF.

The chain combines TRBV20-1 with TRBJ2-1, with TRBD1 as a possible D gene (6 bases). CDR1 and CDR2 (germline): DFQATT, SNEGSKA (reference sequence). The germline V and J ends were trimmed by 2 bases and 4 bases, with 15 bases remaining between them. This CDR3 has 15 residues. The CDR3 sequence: CSARPFRTEYNEQFF. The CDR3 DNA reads TGCAGTGCTAGACCATTCCGGACAGAATACAATGAGCAGTTCTTC.